The entry below gives a single T cell receptor beta chain sequence along with its context. Its antigen is unidentified. Since the CDR3 does not end with the conserved phenylalanine or tryptophan, this likely comes from a read error. No DNA is shown, since the ends of the CDR3 on it are uncertain; the CDR3 is the one TCRdb lists. Germline CDR1 is SNHLY and CDR2 is FYNNEI. The CDR3 is 13 residues long, counting both termini. The data originate from a study of CD8+CD57+ T cells in acquired aplastic anemia. Overall study: DNA from sorted CD4+ and CD8+ cells averaged approximately 3.5 ug.

General study results and limits: Overlapping CD8+ CDR3 repertoires of patients and controls contained some 27 shared sequences.

The patients chosen for sequencing had shown expansion of CD8+CD57+ cells (detected by flow cytometry). A severe acquired aplastic anemia diagnosis applied to all patients. Receipt of therapy had not occurred in any patient by the time of blood sampling. Researchers used genomic DNA as the template to profile TCR beta VDJ and CDR3. MiXCR was run by TCRdb on the reads, yielding one entry per CDR3 protein. The sample includes 260,000 or so distinct CDR3 sequences, roughly 82% of them seen just once. The clonotype comes from a human donor with aplastic anemia. This sequence joins TRBV2 and TRBJ2-3. The sequenced material came from sorted CD4+, CD8+, or CD8+CD57+ T cells (not recorded which) from PBMCs. The CDR3 sequence is CAILRADEQYFGP.